Listed here are 4 T cell receptor beta chains from one sample, sequenced in a study of response to subunit inactivated influenza vaccine. Via MiXCR, TCRdb re-called the RT-PCR reads, giving one row per CDR3 protein. The sample includes roughly 620,000 distinct CDR3 sequences, approximately 11% of them seen just once. This sample also appeared in a second study, on T cells expressing NK-cell markers. From that second work: It was by 5'RACE template switching with UMIs that TCR beta cDNA was made.

Source: PBMCs from blood, taken on the day of vaccination. These receptors were collected from a man in his forties or fifties who received an inactivated influenza vaccine.

This clonotype was seen many times. The CDR3 protein is CASSLQPGQQETQYF. In DNA form, the CDR3 reads TGCGCCAGCAGCTTGCAACCGGGACAGCAAGAGACCCAGTACTTC. V gene TRBV5-1 combines with J gene TRBJ2-5; 7 nucleotides agree with TRBD1. Germline V gives CDR1 SGHRS, CDR2 YFSETQ. Trimming cost V 1 base and J 2 bases; bases outside gene matches: 5. The CDR3 is 15 amino acids.

This clonotype was observed a few times. J is TRBJ1-2 and V is TRBV4-3, with 9 bases fitting TRBD1. The V gene's germline CDR1 is LGHNA and CDR2 YSLEER. With V trimmed by 0 bases and J by 4 bases, 6 bases remained unmatched. CDR3 size: 16 residues. The CDR3 region is CASSQDWTGVSYGYTF. The DNA for the CDR3 is TGCGCCAGCAGCCAAGATTGGACAGGGGTTTCCTATGGCTACACCTTC.

This chain uses TRBV6-1 with TRBJ2-5; D assignment may be TRBD1 or TRBD2 (5 bases each). Germline V gene lookup returns CDR1 MNHNS and CDR2 SASEGT. Deletions cut 6 bases from V and 7 bases from J, with 21 bases between. There are 15 residues in the CDR3. The CDR3 coding sequence is TGTGCCAGCAGCGGCGTAGGGACCCAATTAGGGACCCAGTACTTC. It is translated as CASSGVGTQLGTQYF.

This chain uses TRBV7-6 with TRBJ2-5, with D possibly being TRBD2 (5 bases). The V end lost 5 bases, the J end lost 2 bases, and 18 bases lay between the germline ends. The CDR3 has 16 amino acids. Germline lookup yields CDR1 SGHVS and CDR2 FNYEAQ. The DNA for the CDR3 is TGTGCCAGCAGCGGATCCCTAAGGACGGGGCAAGAGACCCAGTACTTC. It is translated as CASSGSLRTGQETQYF. The whole variable domain, filled in from reference TRBV7-6 and TRBJ2-5, reads GAGVSQSPRYKVTKRGQDVALRCDPISGHVSLYWYRQALGQGPEFLTYFNYEAQQDKSGLPNDRFSAERPEGSISTLTIQRTEQRDSAMYRCASSGSLRTGQETQYFGPGTRLLVL.